One T cell receptor (beta chain) is described in this entry. Original data processing: It was from reference gene primer amplification that nucleated cell counts were estimated. TCRdb keeps only in-frame clones here, not all; method: immunoSEQ multiplex PCR. Clonal size and the V and J genes are those of that table, whereas D and trimming came from the DNA. The table includes about 90,000 clones, roughly 88% detected once. The data stem from a study of blood T cell repertoires in COVID-19. For the study at large: From the United States, Italy and Spain came samples of acute and convalescent COVID-19. The cDNA or gDNA used as material had been derived from T cells, B-cell-depleted T cells, or PBMCs.

Germline values: CDR1 DFQATT, CDR2 SNEGSKA (reference sequence). CDR3 length: 10 residues. Trimming removed 0 bases from V and 11 bases from J, with 7 bases in between. This TCR came from a woman aged 80 or over with active or convalescent COVID-19. The chain links TRBV20-1 to TRBJ1-1; D call uncertain. Sequenced input: peripheral blood. The CDR3 region has the DNA TGCAGTGCTAGAGATGAAGCCGCTTTCTTT. Amino acids: CSARDEAAFF.